This TCR beta chain is drawn from a study of OX40 agonist ivuxolimab in advanced cancers. Clones were sequenced by immunoSEQ multiplex PCR, and TCRdb holds only the in-frame ones, with some missing. The table shows 37,000 or so clones, with about 88% occurring only once. There are 13 residues in the CDR3. V shed 0 bases and J shed 5 bases, with 8 bases lying between them. CDR1 is LGHNA and CDR2 is YSLEER in the germline V gene. The V call is TRBV4-3, the J call TRBJ2-7; no clear D gene. This TCR was recovered from an adult with an advanced solid tumor such as melanoma, head and neck, liver or kidney cancer. The specimen comprised CD4+ or CD8+ T cells sorted from blood, sampled in a trial of the OX40 agonist ivuxolimab. CDR3 sequence (DNA): TGCGCCAGCAGCCAAGAAGGTTTACACGAGCAGTACTTC. Translated: CASSQEGLHEQYF.